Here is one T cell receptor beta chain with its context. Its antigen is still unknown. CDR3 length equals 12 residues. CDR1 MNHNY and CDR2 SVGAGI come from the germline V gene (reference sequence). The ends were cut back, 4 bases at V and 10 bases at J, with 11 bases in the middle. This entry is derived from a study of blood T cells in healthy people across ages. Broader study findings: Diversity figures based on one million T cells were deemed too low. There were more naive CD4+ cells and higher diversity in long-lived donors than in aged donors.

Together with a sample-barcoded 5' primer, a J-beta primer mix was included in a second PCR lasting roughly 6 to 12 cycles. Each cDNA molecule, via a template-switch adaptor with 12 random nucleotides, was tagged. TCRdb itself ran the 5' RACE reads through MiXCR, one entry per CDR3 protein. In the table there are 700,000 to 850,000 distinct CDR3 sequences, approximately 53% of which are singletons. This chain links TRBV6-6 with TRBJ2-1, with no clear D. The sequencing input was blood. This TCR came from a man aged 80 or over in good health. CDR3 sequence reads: CASSSPPYEQFF. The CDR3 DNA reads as TGTGCCAGCAGTTCCCCTCCGTACGAGCAGTTCTTC.